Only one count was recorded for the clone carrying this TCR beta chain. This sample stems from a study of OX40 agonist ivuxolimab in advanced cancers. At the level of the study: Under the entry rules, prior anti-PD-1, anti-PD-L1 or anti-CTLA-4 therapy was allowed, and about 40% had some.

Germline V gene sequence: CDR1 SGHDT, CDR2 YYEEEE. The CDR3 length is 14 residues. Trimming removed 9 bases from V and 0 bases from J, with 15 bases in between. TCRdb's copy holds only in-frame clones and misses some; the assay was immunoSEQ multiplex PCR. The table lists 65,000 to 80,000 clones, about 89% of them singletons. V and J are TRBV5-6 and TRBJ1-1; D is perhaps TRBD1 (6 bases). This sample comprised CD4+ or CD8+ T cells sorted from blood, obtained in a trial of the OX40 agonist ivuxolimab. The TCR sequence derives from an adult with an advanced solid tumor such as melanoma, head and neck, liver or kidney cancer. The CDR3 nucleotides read TGTGCCAACAGGGTTAAGGGACTGAACACTGAAGCTTTCTTT. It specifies CANRVKGLNTEAFF.